Listed below are T cell receptor beta chains from one sample, sequenced in a study of regulatory T cells in long-lasting Graves disease. One entry per CDR3 protein results from TCRdb running MiXCR on the multiplex PCR reads. The data hold about 540,000 distinct CDR3 sequences, with 13% observed a single time. The same specimen was also included in a second study, on T cells in Graves' hyperthyroidism and ophthalmopathy.

This sample comprised peripheral blood mononuclear cells (PBMCs), obtained at new diagnosis, from a patient treated with antithyroid drugs. Receptor source: a man between 25 and 39 years old with Graves disease. CDR3s include the opening cysteine and the closing phenylalanine or tryptophan. A D gene is named only where the DNA matches it firmly. Some rows mark clone size as missing; the rest say once, few, many or name a class of expanded clone.

TRBD2 TRBJ2-7 TRBV12-3/TRBV12-4 many TGTGCCAGCAGTCGCTCGGACAGGGGACTAGCGGGAGGGCCCCACGAGCAGTACTTC CASSRSDRGLAGGPHEQYF
TRBD2 TRBJ2-7 TRBV5-1 few TGCGCCAGCAGCACGGACGGGACTAGCGGGAGATTCAACGAGCAGTACTTC CASSTDGTSGRFNEQYF
NA TRBJ1-4 TRBV6-1 NA TGTGCCAGCCCTCTATGGGACGGGGATTATGAAAAACTGTTTTTT CASPLWDGDYEKLFF
TRBD1 TRBJ1-4 TRBV5-1 many TGCGCCAGCAGCTTGGGGAGGGGGCGTCTTCGTGAAAAACTGTTTTTT CASSLGRGRLREKLFF
NA TRBJ2-5 TRBV12-3/TRBV12-4 few TGTGCCAGCGGTTCGTACAGCGGGCGGACCCAGTACTTC CASGSYSGRTQYF
NA TRBJ2-3 TRBV28 many TGTGCCAGCACCTCCCATGGGGGAAGCACAGATACGCAGTATTTT CASTSHGGSTDTQYF
NA TRBJ2-1 TRBV19 few TGTGCCAGTAGTATATCGGGGGTAAATGAGCAGTTCTTC CASSISGVNEQFF
NA TRBJ2-7 TRBV5-1 many TGCGCCAGCAGCTCCCCCCCCTGGGGCGAGCAGTACTTC CASSSPPWGEQYF
NA TRBJ1-6 TRBV20-1 NA TGCAGTGCTAGCCGGGTTGAAATACGGAATAATTCACCCCTCCACTTT CSASRVEIRNNSPLHF
NA TRBJ1-1 TRBV6-2/TRBV6-3 few TGTGCCAGCAGTTACGGCAGGGATACTGAAGCTTTCTTT CASSYGRDTEAFF
NA TRBJ2-7 TRBV28 many TGTGCCAGCAGCCTGTCTGGGGTCGAGCAGTACTTC CASSLSGVEQYF
NA TRBJ2-7 TRBV5-5 many TGTGCCAGCAGCTTGACAGGGTACAACGAGCAGTACTTC CASSLTGYNEQYF
TRBD1 TRBJ2-7 TRBV19 NA TGTGCCAGTAAAGCGGAGGCAGGGGGCTTTTGGCAGTACTTC CASKAEAGGFWQYF
TRBD1 TRBJ2-2 TRBV24-1 many TGTGCCACCTGGGGGACAGGGGAGACCGGGGAGCTGTTTTTT CATWGTGETGELFF
NA TRBJ2-3 TRBV5-1 many TGCGCCAGCAGCTTGTTGCCCGCCCCTAGCACAGATACGCAGTATTTT CASSLLPAPSTDTQYF
NA TRBJ2-1 TRBV11-3 many TGTGCCAGCAGCTTAAATCTCGGTAATGAGCAGTTCTTC CASSLNLGNEQFF
TRBD1 TRBJ2-5 TRBV12-3/TRBV12-4 NA TGTGCCAGCAGAGCCGGGACAGACCAAGGGACCCAGTACTTC CASRAGTDQGTQYF
TRBD1 TRBJ1-4 TRBV29-1 few TGCAGCGTTGAATCGGGGCAGGGGGTGCAGTCGGGTGAAAAACTGTTTTTT CSVESGQGVQSGEKLFF
NA TRBJ1-4 TRBV14 many TGTGCCAGCAGCCGACACGGGGGGAGTGAAAAACTGTTTTTT CASSRHGGSEKLFF
TRBD1 TRBJ1-1 TRBV27 many TGTGCCAGCCGAATGTCAAACAGGGGGCTAGGGAACACTGAAGCTTTCTTT CASRMSNRGLGNTEAFF
TRBD2 TRBJ2-1 TRBV15 many TGTGCCACCAGCAGAGGCCCACCCTCGACTAGCGGGAGTGGTAATGAGCAGTTCTTC CATSRGPPSTSGSGNEQFF
TRBD1 TRBJ1-2 TRBV2 many TGTGCCAGCCCTTATTTGACAGGGGGCGCCGGTAACACCTTC CASPYLTGGAGNTF
TRBD1 TRBJ2-7 TRBV14 few TGTGCCAGCAGCCCCGGGACAGTCCGCCGGTACGAGCAGTACTTC CASSPGTVRRYEQYF
NA TRBJ1-6 TRBV6-2/TRBV6-3 once TGTGCCAGCAGTGAAGGGGGGAGGTCACCCCTCCACTTT CASSEGGRSPLHF